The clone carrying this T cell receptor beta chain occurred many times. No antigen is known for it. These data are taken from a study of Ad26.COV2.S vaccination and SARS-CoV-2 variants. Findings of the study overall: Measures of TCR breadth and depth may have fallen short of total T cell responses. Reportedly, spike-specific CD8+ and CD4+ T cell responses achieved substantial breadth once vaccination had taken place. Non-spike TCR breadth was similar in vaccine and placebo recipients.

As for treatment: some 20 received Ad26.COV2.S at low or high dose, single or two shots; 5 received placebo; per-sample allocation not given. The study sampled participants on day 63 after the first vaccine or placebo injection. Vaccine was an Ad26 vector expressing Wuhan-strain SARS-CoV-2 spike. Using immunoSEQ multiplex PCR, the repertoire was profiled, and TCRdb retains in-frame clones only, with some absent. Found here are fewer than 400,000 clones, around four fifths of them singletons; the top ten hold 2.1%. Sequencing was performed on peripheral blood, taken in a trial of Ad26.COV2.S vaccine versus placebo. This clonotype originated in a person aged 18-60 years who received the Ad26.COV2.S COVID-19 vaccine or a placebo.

The CDR3 sequence: CASSLAGDYGYTF. CDR3 nucleotides: TGTGCCAGCAGCTTGGCGGGGGACTATGGCTACACCTTC. The chain employs TRBV5-4 and TRBJ1-2; D possibly corresponds to TRBD1 (5 bases). The CDR3 extends over 13 amino acids. V shed 0 bases and J shed 3 bases, with 6 bases lying between them. Germline CDR1 reads SGHNT; CDR2 reads YYREEE (reference sequence).